Described below is a single T cell receptor (beta chain) sequence and its context. The CDR3 loop spans 15 amino acids. The V gene lost 4 bases and the J gene lost 8 bases, with 17 bases spanning the gap. Germline V lookup: CDR1 SEHNR, CDR2 FQNEAQ (reference sequence). This sample stems from a study of graft-versus-host responses after intestinal transplantation. Sequencing was performed with immunoSEQ multiplex PCR; in TCRdb, only in-frame clones are kept and a portion is missing. The sample shows under 30,000 clones, more than 80% of them seen only once. This clonotype originated in a human patient who received an intestinal transplant, so some T cells may come from the graft donor. The material sequenced was PBMCs, taken 18 days after transplant. This chain uses TRBV7-9 with TRBJ1-4; the D gene is possibly TRBD1 (6 bases). The CDR3 sequence is CASSSKGVVREKLFF. For the CDR3, the DNA is TGTGCCAGCAGCTCAAAGGGGGTGGTAAGAGAAAAACTGTTTTTT. The full variable domain, its missing parts supplied by reference TRBV7-9 and TRBJ1-4, is DTGVSQNPRHKITKRGQNVTFRCDPISEHNRLYWYRQTLGQGPEFLTYFQNEAQLEKSRLLSDRFSAERPKGSFSTLEIQRTEQGDSAMYLCASSSKGVVREKLFFGSGTQLSVL.